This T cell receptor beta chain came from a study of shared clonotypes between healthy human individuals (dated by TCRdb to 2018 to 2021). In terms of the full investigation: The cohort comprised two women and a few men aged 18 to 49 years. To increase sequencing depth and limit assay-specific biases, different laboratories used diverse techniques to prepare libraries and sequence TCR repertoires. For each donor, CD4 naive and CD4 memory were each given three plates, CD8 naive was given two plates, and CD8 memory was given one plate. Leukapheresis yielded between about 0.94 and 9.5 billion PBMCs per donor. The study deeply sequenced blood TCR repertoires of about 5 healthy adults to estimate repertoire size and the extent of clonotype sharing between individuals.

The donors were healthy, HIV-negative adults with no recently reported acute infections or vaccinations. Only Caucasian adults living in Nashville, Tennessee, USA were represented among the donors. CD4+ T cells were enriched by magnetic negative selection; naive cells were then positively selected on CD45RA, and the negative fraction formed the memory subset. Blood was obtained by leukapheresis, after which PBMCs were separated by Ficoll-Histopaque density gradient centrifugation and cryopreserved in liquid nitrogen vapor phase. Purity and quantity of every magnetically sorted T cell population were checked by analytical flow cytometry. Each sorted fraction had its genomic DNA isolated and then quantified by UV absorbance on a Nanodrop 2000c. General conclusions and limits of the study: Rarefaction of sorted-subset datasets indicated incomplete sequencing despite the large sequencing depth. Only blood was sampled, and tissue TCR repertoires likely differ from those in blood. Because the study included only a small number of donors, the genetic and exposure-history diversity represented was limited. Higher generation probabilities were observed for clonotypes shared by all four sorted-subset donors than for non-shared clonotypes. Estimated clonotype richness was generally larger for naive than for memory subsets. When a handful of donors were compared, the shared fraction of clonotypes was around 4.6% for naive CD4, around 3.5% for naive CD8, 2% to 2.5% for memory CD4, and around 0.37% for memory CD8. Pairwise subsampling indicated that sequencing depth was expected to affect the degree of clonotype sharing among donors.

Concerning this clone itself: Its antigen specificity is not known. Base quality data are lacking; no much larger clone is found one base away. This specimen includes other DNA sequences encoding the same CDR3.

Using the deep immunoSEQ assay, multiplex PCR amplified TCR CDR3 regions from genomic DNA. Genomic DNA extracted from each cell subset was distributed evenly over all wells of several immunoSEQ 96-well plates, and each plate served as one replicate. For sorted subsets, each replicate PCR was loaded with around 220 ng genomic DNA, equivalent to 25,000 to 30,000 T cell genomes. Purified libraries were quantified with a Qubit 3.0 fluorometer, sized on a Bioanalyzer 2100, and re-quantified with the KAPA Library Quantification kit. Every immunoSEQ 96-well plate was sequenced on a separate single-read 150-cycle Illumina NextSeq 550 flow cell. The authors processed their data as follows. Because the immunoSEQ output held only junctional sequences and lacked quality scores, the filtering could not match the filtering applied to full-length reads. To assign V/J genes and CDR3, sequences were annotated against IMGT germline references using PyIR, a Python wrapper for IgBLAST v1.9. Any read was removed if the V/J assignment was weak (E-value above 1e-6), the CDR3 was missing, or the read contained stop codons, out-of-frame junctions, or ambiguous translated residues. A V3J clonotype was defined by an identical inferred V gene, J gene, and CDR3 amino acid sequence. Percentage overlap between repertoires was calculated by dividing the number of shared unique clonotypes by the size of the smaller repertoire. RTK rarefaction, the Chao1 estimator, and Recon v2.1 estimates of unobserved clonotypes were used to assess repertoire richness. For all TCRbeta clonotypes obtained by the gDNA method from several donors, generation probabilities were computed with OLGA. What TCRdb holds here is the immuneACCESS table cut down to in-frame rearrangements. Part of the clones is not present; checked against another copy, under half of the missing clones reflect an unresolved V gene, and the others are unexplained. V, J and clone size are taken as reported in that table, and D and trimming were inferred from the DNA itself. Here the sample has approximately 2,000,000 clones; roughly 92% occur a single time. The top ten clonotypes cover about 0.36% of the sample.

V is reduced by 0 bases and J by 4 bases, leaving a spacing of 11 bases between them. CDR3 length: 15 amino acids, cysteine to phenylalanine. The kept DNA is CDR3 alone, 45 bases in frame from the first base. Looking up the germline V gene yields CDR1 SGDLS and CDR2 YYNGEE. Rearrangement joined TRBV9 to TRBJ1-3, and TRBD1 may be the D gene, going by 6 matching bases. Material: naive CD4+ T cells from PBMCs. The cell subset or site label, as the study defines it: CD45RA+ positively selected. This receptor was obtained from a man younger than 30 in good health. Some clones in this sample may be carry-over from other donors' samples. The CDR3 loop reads CASSVAPGVGNTIYF. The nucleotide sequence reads TGTGCCAGCAGCGTAGCTCCAGGGGTAGGAAACACCATATATTTT.